The next 22 T cell receptor beta chains were all read from a single sample in a study of radiotherapy plus CTLA-4 blockade in lung cancer. Measured with immunoSEQ multiplex PCR; TCRdb has only the in-frame clones, and not every one. The profile covers over 60,000 clones, with about 87% appearing a single time and roughly 0.95% taken by the ten largest. The sample was peripheral blood, taken from a patient treated with radiotherapy plus ipilimumab. All receptors derive from a human donor with non-small cell lung cancer who had stable disease on radiotherapy plus ipilimumab.

The chain carries TRBV6-1 and TRBJ2-5; 11 nucleotides line up with TRBD2. Losses at the gene ends were 0 bases for V and 4 bases for J; bases not matched to a gene: 10. CDR3 size: 18 residues. In germline, CDR1 is MNHNS, CDR2 SASEGT. CDR3 sequence (DNA): TGTGCCAGCAGTGAAGCGCTGACTAGCGGGGCCTTCGCAGAGACCCAGTACTTC. Translated, it gives CASSEALTSGAFAETQYF.

The chain couples TRBV4-1 to TRBJ1-4, with D possibly matching TRBD1 (6 bases). The germline V and J ends were trimmed by 2 bases and 4 bases, with 26 bases remaining between them. CDR3 length: 20 amino acids. Germline lookup yields CDR1 MGHRA and CDR2 YSYEKL. The CDR3 loop reads CASSQRPRGIFGERNEKLFF. The CDR3 nucleotides are TGCGCCAGCAGCCAACGACCCAGGGGTATATTTGGAGAACGTAATGAAAAACTGTTTTTT.

This clone appeared a few times. The J gene is TRBJ2-1, the V gene TRBV2; 9 bases map to TRBD2. The CDR3 contains 17 residues. V dropped 0 bases and J dropped 5; count of bases not matched to a gene: 8. From germline, CDR1 is SNHLY and CDR2 FYNNEI. DNA for the CDR3: TGTGCCAGCAGTGAAGCTAGGGGGGGACTAGCAGACAATGAGCAGTTCTTC. Its translation: CASSEARGGLADNEQFF.

V and J are TRBV6-5 and TRBJ2-1; 7 bases map to TRBD1. The J segment lost 3 bases and the V segment lost 5 bases, leaving 7 bases of the junction unmatched. The germline gives CDR1 MNHEY, CDR2 SVGAGI. The CDR3 is made up of 15 amino acids. As DNA, the CDR3 is TGTGCCAGCAGTAGACAGGGTTCTCTCTACAATGAGCAGTTCTTC. It translates to CASSRQGSLYNEQFF.

The chain uses TRBV19 and TRBJ2-2; the D call may be TRBD1 or TRBD2 (5 bases each). The CDR3 extends over 16 amino acids. Deletions cut 5 bases from V and 4 bases from J, with 17 bases between. CDR1 is LNHDA, CDR2 SQIVND, per germline (reference sequence). The CDR3 DNA reads TGTGCCAGTAGTCATACTCGGCGTGGGGGCACCGGGGAGCTGTTTTTT. It specifies CASSHTRRGGTGELFF.

This rearrangement joins TRBV11-3 to TRBJ2-3; D is ambiguous. This CDR3 comprises 12 residues. Germline V lookup: CDR1 SGHNT, CDR2 YENEEA. Deletions cut 0 bases from V and 6 bases from J, with 4 bases between. The CDR3: CASSLDTDTQYF. For the CDR3, the DNA is TGTGCCAGCAGCTTAGATACGGATACGCAGTATTTT.

This clone was found once. This chain links TRBV28 with TRBJ2-7, with 8 bases matching TRBD1. The CDR3 is 14 amino acids. V lost 7 bases, J lost 5 bases, and 10 bases stayed unmatched. Per germline, CDR1 MDHEN and CDR2 SYDVKM. The CDR3 region has the DNA TGTGCCAGCATCGCAGGGGGACAGGTGGACGAGCAGTACTTC. Its protein is CASIAGGQVDEQYF.

The gene calls are TRBV9 and TRBJ1-1; a possible D gene is TRBD1 (5 bases). Trimming took off 3 bases at V and 0 bases at J, with 18 bases between the two ends. Looked up from germline, CDR1 is SGDLS and CDR2 is YYNGEE. The CDR3 spans 17 residues. This chain's CDR3 is CASSARDSLGLNTEAFF. The CDR3 nucleotides read TGTGCCAGCAGCGCCCGGGACTCTTTAGGCCTGAACACTGAAGCTTTCTTT. The whole variable domain, filled in from reference TRBV9 and TRBJ1-1, reads DSGVTQTPKHLITATGQRVTLRCSPRSGDLSVYWYQQSLDQGLQFLIQYYNGEERAKGNILERFSAQQFPDLHSELNLSSLELGDSALYFCASSARDSLGLNTEAFFGQGTRLTVV.

The CDR3 sequence: CASSLGDRGTGELFF. The CDR3 nucleotides are TGTGCCAGCAGCTTAGGGGACAGGGGAACCGGGGAGCTGTTTTTT. The chain combines TRBV13 with TRBJ2-2; 9 nucleotides agree with TRBD1. The J segment lost 5 bases and the V segment lost 0 bases, leaving 1 base of the junction unmatched. Germline CDR1 PRHDT, CDR2 FYEKMQ (reference sequence). The length of the CDR3 is 15 residues.

The J gene is TRBJ2-3, the V gene TRBV6-1, with D unclear. Germline assignment: CDR1 MNHNS and CDR2 SASEGT. CDR3 size: 14 residues. Deletions cut 11 bases from V and 0 bases from J, with 15 bases between. CDR3 DNA: TGTGCCTCCCAGACGCAAGCGAGCACAGATACGCAGTATTTT. Translation: CASQTQASTDTQYF.

This chain joins TRBV27 and TRBJ2-7; D is possibly TRBD1 (5 bases). The V end was cut by 1 base, the J end by 3 bases, with 7 bases between. Germline values: CDR1 MNHEY, CDR2 SMNVEV (reference sequence). The CDR3 consists of 13 residues. Here the CDR3 reads CASSLLQGYEQYF. CDR3 in DNA: TGTGCCAGCAGTTTATTGCAGGGCTACGAGCAGTACTTC.

The chain combines TRBV6-6 with TRBJ2-5; TRBD2 agrees at 10 bases. V was clipped by 3 bases and J by 4 bases; unmatched bases: 5. CDR3 size: 15 residues. The germline CDR1 and CDR2 sequences are MNHNY and SVGAGI (reference sequence). CDR3 sequence reads: CASSYGAGGGETQYF. The CDR3, as DNA: TGTGCCAGCAGTTATGGAGCGGGGGGGGGAGAGACCCAGTACTTC.

The rearrangement links TRBV29-1 to TRBJ2-1; 7 bases fit TRBD2. The germline gives CDR1 SQVTM, CDR2 ANQGSEA. This CDR3 has 12 residues. With V trimmed by 3 bases and J by 7 bases, 3 bases remained unmatched. The CDR3 DNA sequence: TGCAGCGTTGATCGACTAGCTAATGAGCAGTTCTTC. Translating it yields CSVDRLANEQFF.

The rearrangement links TRBV12-1 to TRBJ2-7; TRBD1, as called in the table, went unchecked against the DNA. TRBV12-1 is given as a pseudogene. This CDR3 is 15 amino acids long. The CDR3 nucleotides are TGTGCCAGCAGCTTGGGACAGCCTAATTCCTACGAGCAGTACTTC. Translation gives CASSLGQPNSYEQYF.

The chain has TRBV19 and TRBJ1-5, with D unresolved. V was pared by 3 bases and J by 2 bases, with 14 bases between. Germline V gives CDR1 LNHDA, CDR2 SQIVND (reference sequence). The CDR3 totals 16 residues. In DNA form, the CDR3 reads TGTGCCAGTAGTATTGTAGGGTCAGGCGGCAATCAGCCCCAGCATTTT. Translated: CASSIVGSGGNQPQHF.

The chain links TRBV4-1 to TRBJ1-2; 7 bases match TRBD1. Germline CDR1 is MGHRA and CDR2 is YSYEKL. The CDR3 contains 16 residues. V trimming: 0 bases; J trimming: 4 bases; junction bases outside the gene matches: 8. DNA of the CDR3: TGCGCCAGCAGCCAAGATGAACAGGGGTGGACCTATGGCTACACCTTC. It encodes CASSQDEQGWTYGYTF.

Remarks on this clone: An end of the junction differs from the germline gene, which may be a read error. The V call is TRBV12-5, the J call TRBJ1-5, with TRBD1 matching over 8 bases. The CDR3 consists of 14 residues. CDR1 LGHNT and CDR2 FRNRAP come from the germline V gene. The CDR3 bases are TGTGCTAGTGCCATAGGACAGGGCAACCAGCCCCAGCATTTT. Translating it yields CASAIGQGNQPQHF.

The table lists this clone with a few counts. This chain connects TRBV6-5 to TRBJ1-4; weak D call: TRBD1 (5 bases). The CDR3 totals 12 residues. Trimming left V 8 bases short and J 8 bases short, with 12 bases between. The germline V gene has CDR1 MNHEY and CDR2 SVGAGI. The CDR3 protein is CASRNRDEKLFF. CDR3 DNA sequence: TGTGCCAGCCGTAATCGGGACGAAAAACTGTTTTTT.

The V and J genes are TRBV19 and TRBJ2-2; possibly TRBD1 for D (6 bases). Germline assignment: CDR1 LNHDA and CDR2 SQIVND (reference sequence). V shed 3 bases and J shed 1 base, with 12 bases lying between them. The CDR3 runs to 16 residues. The chain's CDR3 is CASSILTGRNTGELFF. Written as DNA, the CDR3 is TGTGCCAGTAGTATTCTAACAGGGAGGAACACCGGGGAGCTGTTTTTT.

The V call is TRBV19, the J call TRBJ2-7, with D uncertain. With 3 bases removed from V and 5 bases from J, the gap between germline ends came to 11 bases. The germline gives CDR1 LNHDA, CDR2 SQIVND (reference sequence). The CDR3 covers 13 residues. The CDR3 loop reads CASSMSYWDEQYF. The DNA for the CDR3 is TGTGCCAGTAGTATGTCCTATTGGGACGAGCAGTACTTC.

This clone was detected once. The CDR3 spells CASSNPAGSVSHEQYF. Written as DNA, the CDR3 is TGTGCCAGCAGCAACCCAGCAGGTAGCGTTTCCCACGAGCAGTACTTC. V usage is TRBV7-9 and J usage is TRBJ2-7; weak D call: TRBD2 (5 bases). Trimming stripped 5 bases from V and 5 bases from J, with 22 bases between. Germline assignment: CDR1 SEHNR and CDR2 FQNEAQ (reference sequence). This CDR3 has 16 residues.

The gene calls are TRBV5-1 and TRBJ2-5; D is uncertain. The J call is uncertain, as TRBJ2-7 better fits the DNA end. The CDR3 spans 11 residues. CDR1 and CDR2 from the germline V gene are SGHRS and YFSETQ. The DNA of the CDR3 is TGCGCCAGCAGCTCGGACTACGAGCAGTACTTC. Translating it yields CASSSDYEQYF.